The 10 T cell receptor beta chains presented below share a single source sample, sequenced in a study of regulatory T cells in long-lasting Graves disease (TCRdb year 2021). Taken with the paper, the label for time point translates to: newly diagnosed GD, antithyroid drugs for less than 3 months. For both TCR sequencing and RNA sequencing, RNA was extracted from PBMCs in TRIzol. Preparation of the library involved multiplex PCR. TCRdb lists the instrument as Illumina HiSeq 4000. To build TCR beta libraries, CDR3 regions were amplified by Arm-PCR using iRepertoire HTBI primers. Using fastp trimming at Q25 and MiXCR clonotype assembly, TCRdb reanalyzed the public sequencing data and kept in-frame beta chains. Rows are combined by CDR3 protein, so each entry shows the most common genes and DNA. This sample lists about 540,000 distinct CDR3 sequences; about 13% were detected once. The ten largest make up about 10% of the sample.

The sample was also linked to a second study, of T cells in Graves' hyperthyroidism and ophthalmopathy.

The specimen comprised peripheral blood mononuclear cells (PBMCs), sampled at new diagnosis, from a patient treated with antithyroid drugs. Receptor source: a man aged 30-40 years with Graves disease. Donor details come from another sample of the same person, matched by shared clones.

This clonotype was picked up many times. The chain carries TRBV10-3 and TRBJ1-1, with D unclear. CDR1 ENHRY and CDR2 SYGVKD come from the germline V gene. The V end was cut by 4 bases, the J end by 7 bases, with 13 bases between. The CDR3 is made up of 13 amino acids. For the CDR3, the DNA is TGTGCCATCAGTGTGATGCCAACCCTTGAAGCTTTCTTT. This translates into CAISVMPTLEAFF.

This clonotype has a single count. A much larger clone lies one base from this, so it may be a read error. CDR3 coding DNA: TGTACCAGCAGTGCCCTAGGACAGGGGGCCTCAGACATTCAGTACTTC. As protein: CTSSALGQGASDIQYF. J is TRBJ2-4 and V is TRBV27, with 11 positions matching TRBD1. The CDR3 has 16 residues. Germline CDR1 is MNHEY and CDR2 is SMNVEV (reference sequence).

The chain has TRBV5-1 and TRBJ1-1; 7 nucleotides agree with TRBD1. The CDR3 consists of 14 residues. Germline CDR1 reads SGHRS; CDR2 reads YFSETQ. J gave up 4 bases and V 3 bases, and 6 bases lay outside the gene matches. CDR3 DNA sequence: TGCGCCAGCAGCTCAGGGGGGGCCGGCACTGAAGCTTTCTTT. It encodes CASSSGGAGTEAFF. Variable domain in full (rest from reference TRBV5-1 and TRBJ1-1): KAGVTQTPRYLIKTRGQQVTLSCSPISGHRSVSWYQQTPGQGLQFLFEYFSETQRNKGNFPGRFSGRQFSNSRSEMNVSTLELGDSALYLCASSSGGAGTEAFFGQGTRLTVV.

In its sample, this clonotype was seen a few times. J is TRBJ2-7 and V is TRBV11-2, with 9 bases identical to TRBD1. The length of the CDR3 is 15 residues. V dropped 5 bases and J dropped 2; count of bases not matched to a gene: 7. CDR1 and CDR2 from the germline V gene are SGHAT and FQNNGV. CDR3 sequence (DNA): TGTGCCAGCAGCCAACGAACAGGGGGCGCCTACGAGCAGTACTTC. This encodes CASSQRTGGAYEQYF.

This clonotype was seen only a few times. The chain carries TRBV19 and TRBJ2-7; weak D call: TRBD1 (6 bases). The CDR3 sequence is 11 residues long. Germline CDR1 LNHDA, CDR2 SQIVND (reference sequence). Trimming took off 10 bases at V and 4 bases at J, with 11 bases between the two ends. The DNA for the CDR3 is TGTGCCACCAGGGGTCAGTACGAGCAGTACTTC. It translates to CATRGQYEQYF.

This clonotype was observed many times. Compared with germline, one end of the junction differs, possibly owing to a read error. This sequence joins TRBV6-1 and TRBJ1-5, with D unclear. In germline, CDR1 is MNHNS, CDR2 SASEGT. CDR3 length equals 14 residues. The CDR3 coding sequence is TGTGCCAGCAGCTCCTTGGACGGGAATCGGCCCCAGCATTTT. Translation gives CASSSLDGNRPQHF.

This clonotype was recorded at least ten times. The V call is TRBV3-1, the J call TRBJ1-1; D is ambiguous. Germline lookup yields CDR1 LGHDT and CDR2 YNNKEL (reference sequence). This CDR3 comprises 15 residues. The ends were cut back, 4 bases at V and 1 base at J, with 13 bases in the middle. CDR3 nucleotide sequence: TGTGCCAGCAGCCCGCGTTCGGGATGGAACACTGAAGCTTTCTTT. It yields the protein CASSPRSGWNTEAFF.

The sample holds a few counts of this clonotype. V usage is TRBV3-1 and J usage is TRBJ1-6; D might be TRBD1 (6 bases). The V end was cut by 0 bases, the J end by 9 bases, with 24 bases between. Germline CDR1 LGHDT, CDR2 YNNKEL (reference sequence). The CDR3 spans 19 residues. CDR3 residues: CASSQDERRQAGEGSPLHF. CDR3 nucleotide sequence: TGTGCCAGCAGCCAAGATGAGCGCCGACAGGCAGGGGAAGGTTCACCCCTCCACTTT.

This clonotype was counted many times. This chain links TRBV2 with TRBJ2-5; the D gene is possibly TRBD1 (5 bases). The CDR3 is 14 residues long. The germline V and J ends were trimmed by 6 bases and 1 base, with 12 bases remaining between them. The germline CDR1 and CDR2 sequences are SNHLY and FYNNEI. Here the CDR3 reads CASSSSRGQETQYF. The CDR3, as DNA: TGTGCCAGCAGCTCATCTAGGGGCCAAGAGACCCAGTACTTC.

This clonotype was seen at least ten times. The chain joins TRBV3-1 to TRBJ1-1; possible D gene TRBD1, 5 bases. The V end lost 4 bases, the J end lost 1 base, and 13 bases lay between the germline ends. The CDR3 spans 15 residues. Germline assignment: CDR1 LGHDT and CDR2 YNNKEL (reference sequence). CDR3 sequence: CASSRDGGPNTEAFF. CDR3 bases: TGTGCCAGCAGCCGGGACGGCGGCCCGAACACTGAAGCTTTCTTT.